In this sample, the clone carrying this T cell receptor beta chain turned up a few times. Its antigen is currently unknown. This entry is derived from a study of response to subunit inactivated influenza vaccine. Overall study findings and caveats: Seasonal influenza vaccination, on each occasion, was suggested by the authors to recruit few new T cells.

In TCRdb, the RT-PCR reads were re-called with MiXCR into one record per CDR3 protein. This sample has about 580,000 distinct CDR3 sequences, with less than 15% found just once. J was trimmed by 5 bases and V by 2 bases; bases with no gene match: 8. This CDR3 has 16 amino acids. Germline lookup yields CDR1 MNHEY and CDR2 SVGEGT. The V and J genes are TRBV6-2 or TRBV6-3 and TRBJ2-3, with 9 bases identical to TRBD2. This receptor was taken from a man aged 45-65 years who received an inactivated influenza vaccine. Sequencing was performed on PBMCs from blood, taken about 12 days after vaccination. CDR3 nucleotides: TGTGCCAGCAGTTACCAGATAGCGGGAGTTGGAGATACGCAGTATTTT. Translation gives CASSYQIAGVGDTQYF.